This T cell receptor beta chain is drawn from a study of OX40 agonist ivuxolimab in advanced cancers. Germline V gene sequence: CDR1 LNHDA, CDR2 SQIVND (reference sequence). This CDR3 is 15 amino acids long. V gave up 3 bases and J gave up 10 bases; unmatched junction bases: 7. This table comes from immunoSEQ multiplex PCR, and its TCRdb copy is limited to in-frame clones, with some not included. The sample lists roughly 100,000 clones; just over 90% were seen once. The V and J genes are TRBV19 and TRBJ2-1; 12 bases match TRBD2. Here the sequenced sample was CD4+ or CD8+ T cells sorted from blood, taken in a trial of the OX40 agonist ivuxolimab. This receptor was obtained from an adult with an advanced solid tumor such as melanoma, head and neck, liver or kidney cancer. The CDR3 DNA is TGTGCCAGTAGTATCTCTAGCGGGGGGGCGCGGGAGCAGTTCTTC. Encoded protein: CASSISSGGAREQFF. Using reference TRBV19 and TRBJ2-1 for the parts outside the CDR3, the full variable domain is DGGITQSPKYLFRKEGQNVTLSCEQNLNHDAMYWYRQDPGQGLRLIYYSQIVNDFQKGDIAEGYSVSREKKESFPLTVTSAQKNPTAFYLCASSISSGGAREQFFGPGTRLTVL.